The 31 T cell receptor beta chains given below trace back to one sample, sequenced in a study of long-term antiretroviral therapy in people with HIV. Samples were assayed with immunoSEQ v3.0 at survey level. The table came from immunoSEQ multiplex PCR; TCRdb's copy has only in-frame clones and leaves some out. The data contain 15,000 to 20,000 clones, approximately 84% of them singletons. Sequencing was performed on unsorted PBMCs, taken 0.9 years after starting antiretroviral therapy. The receptors were sampled from a man aged 18-30 years with HIV.

This clone was seen only a few times. The gene calls are TRBV29-1 and TRBJ2-7, with D unresolved. The CDR3 has 12 residues. The V gene lost 4 bases and the J gene lost 4 bases, with 11 bases spanning the gap. Germline CDR1 is SQVTM and CDR2 is ANQGSEA. The CDR3 DNA sequence: TGCAGCGTTGGGGCGAGGCCTTACGAGCAGTACTTC. As protein: CSVGARPYEQYF.

The chain joins TRBV5-1 to TRBJ1-4; D possibly corresponds to TRBD1 (5 bases). V lost 3 bases to trimming and J lost 4 bases, with 16 bases between them. Germline CDR1 SGHRS, CDR2 YFSETQ. This CDR3 has 16 amino acids. In DNA, the CDR3 is TGCGCCAGCAGCTCCGGGGCCGATTCGGATAATGAAAAACTGTTTTTT. It encodes CASSSGADSDNEKLFF.

This rearrangement joins TRBV9 to TRBJ1-1; TRBD1 matches 10 bases. The CDR3 has 14 residues. With V trimmed by 0 bases and J by 4 bases, 0 bases remained unmatched. Germline-derived CDR1 and CDR2 are SGDLS and YYNGEE. The CDR3 DNA reads TGTGCCAGCAGCGTAGGACAGGGGGCCACTGAAGCTTTCTTT. Its translation is CASSVGQGATEAFF.

Only a few counts were recorded for this clone. This chain links TRBV27 with TRBJ1-6; the D is unclear. The CDR3 has 13 amino acids. The germline V and J ends were trimmed by 0 bases and 7 bases, with 4 bases remaining between them. The germline V gene encodes CDR1 MNHEY and CDR2 SMNVEV (reference sequence). The CDR3 here is CASSLSKNSPLHF. The CDR3 DNA follows: TGTGCCAGCAGTTTATCGAAGAATTCACCCCTCCACTTT.

This clone was observed a handful of times. This chain joins TRBV10-2 and TRBJ1-5; a weak D match, TRBD1 (6 bases). The germline V gene encodes CDR1 WSHSY and CDR2 SAAADI. The V end was cut by 4 bases, the J end by 5 bases, with 15 bases between. The CDR3 contains 15 residues. The CDR3, as DNA: TGCGCCAGCAGTGCCCTAGGGGGATCTTATCAGCCCCAGCATTTT. Its translation is CASSALGGSYQPQHF.

The chain couples TRBV30 to TRBJ2-5, with a weak D call TRBD1 (6 bases). The J call may be in error: the DNA end matches TRBJ2-7 better. The CDR3 has 15 amino acids. CDR1 is GTSNPN and CDR2 is SVGIG in the germline V gene (reference sequence). CDR3 sequence: CAWRAGRGGFDEQYF. CDR3 in DNA: TGTGCCTGGAGGGCGGGCAGGGGCGGCTTCGACGAGCAGTACTTC.

The chain is built from TRBV2 and TRBJ1-2; weak D call: TRBD1 (5 bases). Per the germline V gene, CDR1 is SNHLY and CDR2 is FYNNEI. The CDR3 is 14 amino acids. V gave up 4 bases and J gave up 4 bases, with 13 bases separating them. For the CDR3, the DNA is TGTGCCAGCAGTGTTTCGGGGACCTTCTATGGCTACACCTTC. This gives the protein CASSVSGTFYGYTF. Filled out from reference TRBV2 and TRBJ1-2, the complete variable domain reads EPEVTQTPSHQVTQMGQEVILRCVPISNHLYFYWYRQILGQKVEFLVSFYNNEISEKSEIFDDQFSVERPDGSNFTLKIRSTKLEDSAMYFCASSVSGTFYGYTFGSGTRLTVV.

This chain connects TRBV13 to TRBJ2-3; D call uncertain. Between the trimmed V and J ends, which lost 3 bases and 1 base, there was a span of 2 bases. The CDR3 has 12 amino acids. The germline gives CDR1 PRHDT, CDR2 FYEKMQ (reference sequence). In DNA form, the CDR3 reads TGTGCCAGCAGCTTCGGCACAGATACGCAGTATTTT. Protein product: CASSFGTDTQYF.

The J gene is TRBJ2-1, the V gene TRBV7-3; perhaps D is TRBD1 or TRBD2 (6 bases each). This CDR3 spans 11 amino acids. V gave up 8 bases and J gave up 11 bases, with 13 bases separating them. The germline gives CDR1 SGHTA, CDR2 FQGTGA. The CDR3 region is CASGIGGQQFF. CDR3 nucleotides: TGTGCCAGCGGAATCGGGGGCCAGCAGTTCTTC.

The chain is built from TRBV9 and TRBJ1-1; D remains ambiguous. Germline V gene sequence: CDR1 SGDLS, CDR2 YYNGEE. This CDR3 is 15 amino acids long. Trimming removed 0 bases at V and 2 bases at J, with 11 bases between. The CDR3 is CASSVGAVENTEAFF. The CDR3 nucleotides are TGTGCCAGCAGCGTAGGGGCTGTAGAAAACACTGAAGCTTTCTTT.

This chain uses TRBV7-9 with TRBJ1-1; 8 bases line up with TRBD1. Trimming at V came to 0 bases and at J to 3 bases, leaving 9 bases not matched to a gene. CDR3 length: 17 amino acids. Germline-derived CDR1 and CDR2 are SEHNR and FQNEAQ (reference sequence). DNA of the CDR3: TGTGCCAGCAGCTTAGCTGGTCAGGGGGCGCATGACACTGAAGCTTTCTTT. Protein sequence: CASSLAGQGAHDTEAFF.

The V and J genes are TRBV5-6 and TRBJ2-6; no reliable D call. This CDR3 spans 15 amino acids. Trimming cost V 0 bases and J 0 bases, with 4 bases left between them. Germline CDR1 SGHDT, CDR2 YYEEEE. CDR3 DNA sequence: TGTGCCAGCAGCTTGGCCGTCTCTGGGGCCAACGTCCTGACTTTC. Translated: CASSLAVSGANVLTF. The full variable domain, in which reference TRBV5-6 and TRBJ2-6 provide the parts outside the CDR3, is DAGVTQSPTHLIKTRGQQVTLRCSPKSGHDTVSWYQQALGQGPQFIFQYYEEEERQRGNFPDRFSGHQFPNYSSELNVNALLLGDSALYLCASSLAVSGANVLTFGAGSRLTVL.

CDR3 amino acids: CAISERGQGGTGELFF. The CDR3 DNA reads as TGTGCCATCAGTGAGAGGGGACAGGGGGGCACCGGGGAGCTGTTTTTT. The gene calls are TRBV10-3 and TRBJ2-2; 11 positions match TRBD1. Per germline, CDR1 ENHRY and CDR2 SYGVKD. This CDR3 contains 16 residues. V trimming: 2 bases; J trimming: 4 bases; junction bases outside the gene matches: 3.

This clone has a single count. V gene TRBV28 combines with J gene TRBJ1-6, with no clear D. The V end lost 5 bases, the J end lost 4 bases, and 6 bases lay between the germline ends. Germline V lookup: CDR1 MDHEN, CDR2 SYDVKM. The CDR3 extends over 13 amino acids. CDR3 sequence reads: CASSPPYNSPLHF. CDR3 nucleotide sequence: TGTGCCAGCAGTCCTCCATATAATTCACCCCTCCACTTT.

The chain recombines TRBV19 with TRBJ2-1; 14 bases agree with TRBD2. The CDR3 has 17 residues. V shed 5 bases, J shed 5 bases, and the junction held 8 bases outside the gene matches. The germline gives CDR1 LNHDA, CDR2 SQIVND (reference sequence). The CDR3, as DNA: TGTGCCAGTAGTCCCGTCGGGACTAGCGGGGGTCACAATGAGCAGTTCTTC. It yields the protein CASSPVGTSGGHNEQFF.

This clone has a handful of counts. This rearrangement joins TRBV6-1 to TRBJ1-2, with TRBD1 as a possible D gene (6 bases). Trimming left V 6 bases short and J 9 bases short, with 17 bases between. Germline V gene lookup returns CDR1 MNHNS and CDR2 SASEGT. This CDR3 comprises 13 residues. The chain's CDR3 is CASSEHGGHRYTF. The CDR3 DNA reads TGTGCCAGCAGCGAACACGGGGGACATCGCTACACCTTC.

The chain uses TRBV4-2 and TRBJ1-1; TRBD1 aligns across 9 bases. The germline gives CDR1 LGHNA, CDR2 YNFKEQ. Trimming cost V 5 bases and J 1 base; bases outside gene matches: 5. The CDR3 runs 15 residues. CDR3 sequence: CASSLPGQGNTEAFF. The CDR3 DNA reads as TGTGCCAGCAGCTTGCCGGGACAGGGGAACACTGAAGCTTTCTTT.

Concerning this clone: At one end, the junction sequence differs from germline, possibly due to a read error. The V and J genes are TRBV7-9 and TRBJ1-6; TRBD1 is a possible D gene (5 bases). The V gene's germline CDR1 is SEHNR and CDR2 FQNEAQ (reference sequence). The length of the CDR3 is 13 residues. The CDR3: CASSPPQAGHQVF. In DNA, the CDR3 is TGTGCCAGCAGCCCCCCCCAGGCTGGACATCAGGTCTTT.

V usage is TRBV11-3 and J usage is TRBJ2-1, with D unresolved. Between the trimmed V and J ends, which lost 4 bases and 3 bases, there was a span of 1 base. This CDR3 contains 11 residues. Germline CDR1 reads SGHNT; CDR2 reads YENEEA. The DNA for the CDR3 is TGTGCCAGCAGCTACTACAATGAGCAGTTCTTC. It encodes CASSYYNEQFF.

The genes are TRBV15 and TRBJ1-5, with D possibly TRBD1 on 6 matching bases. The CDR3 has 16 amino acids. Germline V CDR1 and CDR2: LNHNV, YYDKDF (reference sequence). Trimming took off 1 base at V and 4 bases at J, with 14 bases between the two ends. In nucleotides, the CDR3 is TGTGCCACCAGCAGAGGGGGCAGGGGAAGAAATCAGCCCCAGCATTTT. Translation: CATSRGGRGRNQPQHF.

The chain joins TRBV7-6 to TRBJ2-7; possible D gene TRBD2, 6 bases. The CDR3 contains 13 residues. Germline loops: CDR1 SGHVS, CDR2 FNYEAQ. Between the trimmed V and J ends, which lost 6 bases and 3 bases, there was a span of 12 bases. The CDR3 protein is CASSPRENYEQYF. The CDR3 nucleotides are TGTGCCAGCAGTCCCCGGGAGAACTACGAGCAGTACTTC.

V is TRBV9 and J is TRBJ2-1, with 8 bases identical to TRBD1. The CDR3 covers 15 residues. Per germline, CDR1 SGDLS and CDR2 YYNGEE. With 1 base clipped from V and 8 bases from J, the junction kept 8 bases outside the gene matches. The CDR3 is CASSVSRETGDEQFF. The CDR3 DNA reads as TGTGCCAGCAGCGTATCACGGGAGACAGGGGATGAGCAGTTCTTC.

This clone has just a few counts. The V and J genes are TRBV9 and TRBJ2-2; D assignment may be TRBD1 or TRBD2 (5 bases each). CDR1 and CDR2 from the germline V gene are SGDLS and YYNGEE. V was cut by 5 bases and J by 1 base, with 12 bases left in between. The CDR3 consists of 15 residues. CDR3 in amino acids: CASRGGTGNTGELFF. The CDR3 nucleotides read TGTGCCAGCAGGGGTGGGACGGGGAACACCGGGGAGCTGTTTTTT.

This chain connects TRBV5-4 to TRBJ1-2; TRBD1 aligns across 7 bases. Germline CDR1 is SGHNT and CDR2 is YYREEE (reference sequence). This CDR3 is 14 amino acids long. J was trimmed by 2 bases and V by 4 bases; bases with no gene match: 5. The CDR3: CASSPPTGNYGYTF. The CDR3 coding sequence is TGTGCCAGCAGCCCCCCGACAGGGAACTATGGCTACACCTTC.

This clone was found a few times. This chain connects TRBV27 to TRBJ1-1, with TRBD1 identical over 9 bases. V lost 10 bases and J lost 0; bases outside the gene matches: 6. This CDR3 has 14 amino acids. Germline assignment: CDR1 MNHEY and CDR2 SMNVEV (reference sequence). The CDR3 DNA reads as TGTGCCACCTACAGGGGGCCCTTGAACACTGAAGCTTTCTTT. Protein product: CATYRGPLNTEAFF.

CDR3 in amino acids: CASSPGGAWAQYF. In nucleotides, the CDR3 is TGCGCCAGCAGCCCCGGGGGGGCCTGGGCCCAGTACTTC. The rearrangement links TRBV5-1 to TRBJ2-5; 8 nucleotides match TRBD2. Trimming took 4 bases from V and 9 from J; bases not matched to a gene: 8. CDR1 SGHRS and CDR2 YFSETQ come from the germline V gene. CDR3 length: 13 residues.

The CDR3, as DNA: TGTGCCAGTAGCGACAGGACAGCAACTAATGAAAAACTGTTTTTT. Protein sequence: CASSDRTATNEKLFF. The rearrangement joins TRBV19 to TRBJ1-4, with D perhaps matching TRBD1 (6 bases). The germline gives CDR1 LNHDA, CDR2 SQIVND (reference sequence). CDR3 size: 15 residues. Between the trimmed V and J ends, which lost 6 bases and 0 bases, there was a span of 11 bases.

The chain is built from TRBV7-8 and TRBJ1-4, with D possibly matching TRBD1 (6 bases). CDR1 SGHVS and CDR2 FQNEAQ come from the germline V gene. With 2 bases removed from V and 8 bases from J, the gap between germline ends came to 12 bases. This CDR3 has 14 amino acids. CDR3 sequence: CASSLMRGGEKLFF. CDR3 DNA sequence: TGTGCCAGCAGCTTAATGAGGGGGGGGGAAAAACTGTTTTTT.

The rearrangement links TRBV5-1 to TRBJ1-5; 7 positions agree with TRBD1. Per germline, CDR1 SGHRS and CDR2 YFSETQ. V gave up 0 bases and J gave up 0 bases; unmatched junction bases: 9. The CDR3 sequence is 18 residues long. CDR3 amino acids: CASSLAETGSNSNQPQHF. The CDR3 nucleotides are TGCGCCAGCAGCTTGGCCGAGACAGGGTCTAATAGCAATCAGCCCCAGCATTTT.

This clone was seen only a few times. The chain has TRBV28 and TRBJ1-1; D unresolved. The V gene's germline CDR1 is MDHEN and CDR2 SYDVKM. The V gene lost 5 bases and the J gene lost 1 base, with 8 bases spanning the gap. The CDR3 length is 13 residues. CDR3 residues: CASSLWWNTEAFF. As DNA, the CDR3 is TGTGCCAGCAGTCTCTGGTGGAACACTGAAGCTTTCTTT.

This clone was seen only a few times. The gene calls are TRBV7-3 and TRBJ2-2; D is perhaps TRBD1 (6 bases). The CDR3 is 16 amino acids. Germline loops: CDR1 SGHTA, CDR2 FQGTGA. With 6 bases removed from V and 0 bases from J, the gap between germline ends came to 14 bases. This CDR3 reads CASSPLGDTNTGELFF. The CDR3 coding sequence is TGTGCCAGCAGTCCCCTGGGGGACACGAACACCGGGGAGCTGTTTTTT.